These 25 T cell receptor beta chains were sequenced from one sample in a study of HIV-infected patients and healthy controls. Whole blood was used without fractionation, so all unsorted peripheral T cells were included. About 500 ng RNA was reverse transcribed with alpha and beta constant-region primers. Alpha and beta chain libraries were made separately by chain-specific third strand synthesis with multiplexing indices. TCRdb analysed the 5' RACE reads with MiXCR anew, one entry per CDR3 protein. The sample lists some 17,000 distinct CDR3 sequences, around 10% seen once, with under 3.5% in the top ten. Input material: blood. The receptors were gathered from an adult in good health.

This clonotype was recorded at least ten times. The chain recombines TRBV18 with TRBJ2-6, with no clear D. The ends were cut back, 5 bases at V and 0 bases at J, with 11 bases in the middle. Germline assignment: CDR1 KGHSH and CDR2 LQKENI. This CDR3 comprises 16 residues. CDR3 amino acids: CASSSPVDSGANVLTF. The CDR3 DNA reads TGTGCCAGCTCATCCCCGGTCGACTCTGGGGCCAACGTCCTGACTTTC. Full variable domain (remainder filled in from reference TRBV18 and TRBJ2-6): NAGVMQNPRHLVRRRGQEARLRCSPMKGHSHVYWYRQLPEEGLKFMVYLQKENIIDESGMPKERFSAEFPKEGPSILRIQQVVRGDSAAYFCASSSPVDSGANVLTFGAGSRLTVL.

This clonotype came up many times. The chain couples TRBV6-2 or TRBV6-3 to TRBJ2-7; 7 nucleotides agree with TRBD1. The germline gives CDR1 MNHEY, CDR2 SVGEGT. The J segment lost 0 bases and the V segment lost 6 bases, leaving 5 bases of the junction unmatched. CDR3 length: 14 amino acids. This CDR3 reads CASSRQGNSYEQYF. DNA of the CDR3: TGTGCCAGCAGCCGACAGGGTAACTCCTACGAGCAGTACTTC.

This clonotype rates as medium-sized. The gene calls are TRBV29-1 and TRBJ2-3; D remains unclear. The CDR3 totals 13 residues. The V gene lost 5 bases and the J gene lost 6 bases, with 15 bases spanning the gap. Germline lookup yields CDR1 SQVTM and CDR2 ANQGSEA. CDR3: CSVNHNPGDTQYF. CDR3 nucleotides: TGCAGCGTTAATCACAACCCTGGCGATACGCAGTATTTT.

This clonotype showed up many times. The rearrangement links TRBV11-2 to TRBJ2-1, with 9 bases matching TRBD2. The CDR3 extends over 14 amino acids. Germline V gives CDR1 SGHAT, CDR2 FQNNGV. V gave up 1 base and J gave up 6 bases; unmatched junction bases: 1. CDR3 sequence (DNA): TGTGCCAGCAGCTTAGGCGGGAGGGCCAATGAGCAGTTCTTC. It codes for CASSLGGRANEQFF.

Many counts were recorded for this clonotype. The chain links TRBV5-6 to TRBJ2-3; 7 bases map to TRBD2. With 0 bases clipped from V and 2 bases from J, the junction kept 9 bases outside the gene matches. The CDR3 totals 17 residues. Looked up from germline, CDR1 is SGHDT and CDR2 is YYEEEE. CDR3: CASSLAASGLYTDTQYF. The DNA of the CDR3 is TGTGCCAGCAGCTTGGCGGCTAGCGGACTTTACACAGATACGCAGTATTTT.

This clonotype was recorded at least ten times. The chain recombines TRBV12-3 or TRBV12-4 with TRBJ2-1; 10 nucleotides match TRBD2. J was trimmed by 6 bases and V by 5 bases; bases with no gene match: 7. The CDR3 is made up of 15 amino acids. The CDR3 coding sequence is TGTGCCAGCAGTCCCTTAACTAGCGGGACCAATGAGCAGTTCTTC. Amino acid sequence: CASSPLTSGTNEQFF.

This clonotype was picked up many times. CDR3 protein: CASSLTRSGDNEQFF. The CDR3, as DNA: TGTGCCAGCAGCCTAACCCGTAGCGGGGACAATGAGCAGTTCTTC. This chain connects TRBV12-3 or TRBV12-4 to TRBJ2-1, with 8 bases lining up with TRBD2. The J segment lost 5 bases and the V segment lost 6 bases, leaving 9 bases of the junction unmatched. CDR3 length equals 15 residues.

The sample holds many counts of this clonotype. This chain links TRBV5-6 with TRBJ2-3; 7 bases map to TRBD1. Germline CDR1 and CDR2: SGHDT and YYEEEE. V lost 7 bases, J lost 2 bases, and 7 bases stayed unmatched. This CDR3 has 14 residues. The CDR3 here is CASGRDRNTDTQYF. The CDR3 DNA reads TGTGCCAGCGGCCGGGACAGAAACACAGATACGCAGTATTTT.

At least ten counts were recorded for this clonotype. The chain uses TRBV19 and TRBJ1-6; 8 bases agree with TRBD1. After removal of 2 bases from V and 8 bases from J, the junction contained 11 bases not matched to a gene. The V gene's germline CDR1 is LNHDA and CDR2 SQIVND (reference sequence). This CDR3 has 17 amino acids. The CDR3 reads CASSIYLTGATHSPLHF. The DNA of the CDR3 is TGTGCCAGTAGTATATACCTGACAGGGGCGACCCATTCACCCCTCCACTTT.

This clonotype has just one count. A much larger clone lies a single base off, so this may be a read error. V is TRBV20-1 and J is TRBJ2-7; 10 bases align to TRBD1. The CDR3 is 15 residues long. The germline gives CDR1 DFQATT, CDR2 SNEGSKA (reference sequence). V dropped 3 bases and J dropped 3; count of bases not matched to a gene: 8. The chain's CDR3 is CSASPPDRGDYEQYF. The DNA of the CDR3 is TGCAGTGCTAGTCCTCCGGACAGGGGGGACTACGAGCAGTACTTC.

This clonotype has a count of ten or more. The chain couples TRBV6-5 to TRBJ2-3, with 7 bases aligning to TRBD2. The CDR3 covers 14 residues. The ends lost 3 bases at V and 9 bases at J; junction bases unmatched: 9. Germline CDR1 reads MNHEY; CDR2 reads SVGAGI. The CDR3 sequence: CASSYGAGDWTQYF. The CDR3, as DNA: TGTGCCAGCAGTTATGGCGCGGGAGATTGGACGCAGTATTTT.

In this sample, this clonotype is medium-sized. The chain couples TRBV6-5 to TRBJ2-1, with no clear D. The CDR3 runs 14 residues. Germline CDR1 MNHEY, CDR2 SVGAGI. V shed 2 bases and J shed 4 bases, with 9 bases lying between them. The DNA of the CDR3 is TGTGCCAGCAGTTACCTGGACCGATACAATGAGCAGTTCTTC. Translating it yields CASSYLDRYNEQFF.

This clonotype was recorded at least ten times. This chain links TRBV7-8 with TRBJ2-2, with D possibly matching TRBD2 (5 bases). V gave up 4 bases and J gave up 4 bases, with 13 bases separating them. CDR1 is SGHVS, CDR2 FQNEAQ, per germline. This CDR3 is 15 amino acids long. The CDR3 sequence is CASSSLSAGTGELFF. DNA for the CDR3: TGTGCCAGCAGCTCCTTGTCGGCGGGCACCGGGGAGCTGTTTTTT.

This clonotype showed up many times. The chain recombines TRBV6-5 with TRBJ2-3; D is uncertain. The CDR3 length is 13 residues. CDR1 and CDR2 from the germline V gene are MNHEY and SVGAGI. The V end lost 4 bases, the J end lost 2 bases, and 7 bases lay between the germline ends. CDR3: CASSSLTTDTQYF. The DNA for the CDR3 is TGTGCCAGCAGTTCCCTAACCACAGATACGCAGTATTTT.

This clonotype was counted ten times or more. V is TRBV6-1 and J is TRBJ2-1; D unclear. The length of the CDR3 is 12 residues. Germline loops: CDR1 MNHNS, CDR2 SASEGT. The V end was cut by 4 bases, the J end by 10 bases, with 11 bases between. The CDR3 loop is CASSAQLPEQFF. The CDR3 region has the DNA TGTGCCAGCAGTGCTCAACTGCCGGAGCAGTTCTTC.

The chain couples TRBV6-1 to TRBJ2-3, with a tentative D call TRBD1 (6 bases). The germline V and J ends were trimmed by 3 bases and 0 bases, with 10 bases remaining between them. Germline V lookup: CDR1 MNHNS, CDR2 SASEGT. The CDR3 length is 15 residues. CDR3 DNA sequence: TGTGCCAGCAGTGAGGACAGCCCTAGCACAGATACGCAGTATTTT. It is translated as CASSEDSPSTDTQYF.

This clonotype was seen repeatedly, ten times or more. The genes are TRBV14 and TRBJ2-7; D not certain. V gave up 10 bases and J gave up 1 base, with 17 bases separating them. The germline gives CDR1 SGHDN, CDR2 FVKESK. This CDR3 contains 14 residues. CDR3 in DNA: TGTGCCACCCCCTTTACCGCGAATTCCTACGAGCAGTACTTC. It codes for CATPFTANSYEQYF.

This clonotype was found many times. CDR3 region: CSVESQDWASGPIGPYEQYF. CDR3 bases: TGCAGCGTTGAGAGCCAGGATTGGGCTAGCGGGCCCATCGGCCCATACGAGCAGTACTTC. The rearrangement links TRBV29-1 to TRBJ2-7, with 8 bases fitting TRBD2. In germline, CDR1 is SQVTM, CDR2 ANQGSEA. V lost 3 bases and J lost 4; bases outside the gene matches: 26. This CDR3 region has 20 residues.

This clonotype came up many times. V is TRBV4-1 and J is TRBJ2-7; 11 bases are shared with TRBD2. The CDR3 spans 16 residues. Germline-derived CDR1 and CDR2 are MGHRA and YSYEKL. Unmatched junction bases numbered 5, after V lost 2 bases and J lost 2 bases. In DNA, the CDR3 is TGCGCCAGCAGCCAACCCGGACTAGCGGGTCCCTACGAGCAGTACTTC. This sequence encodes CASSQPGLAGPYEQYF.

This clonotype was seen repeatedly, ten times or more. The rearrangement joins TRBV29-1 to TRBJ1-1; maybe TRBD1 (6 bases). With 4 bases removed from V and 7 bases from J, the gap between germline ends came to 13 bases. This CDR3 contains 12 residues. Germline lookup yields CDR1 SQVTM and CDR2 ANQGSEA. The CDR3, as DNA: TGCAGCGTTGGCAGGCCGACAGGTGAAGCTTTCTTT. Translation: CSVGRPTGEAFF. The complete variable domain, with remaining parts taken from reference TRBV29-1 and TRBJ1-1, reads SAVISQKPSRDICQRGTSLTIQCQVDSQVTMMFWYRQQPGQSLTLIATANQGSEATYESGFVIDKFPISRPNLTFSTLTVSNMSPEDSSIYLCSVGRPTGEAFFGQGTRLTVV.

The V gene is TRBV18, the J gene TRBJ1-3; tentatively, D is TRBD1 (5 bases). Germline V lookup: CDR1 KGHSH, CDR2 LQKENI. The CDR3 extends over 15 amino acids. Trimming shortened V by 3 bases and J by 3 bases, and 12 bases separated the two germline ends. The CDR3 DNA is TGTGCCAGCTCACCGGGACGGCGTGGTGGAAACACCATATATTTT. Protein: CASSPGRRGGNTIYF.

The chain carries TRBV4-1 and TRBJ1-5; no clear D. The V gene lost 3 bases and the J gene lost 7 bases, with 13 bases spanning the gap. This CDR3 has 14 residues. Germline CDR1 reads MGHRA; CDR2 reads YSYEKL. The DNA of the CDR3 is TGCGCCAGCAGCCAGCCCGGTGTACGACAGCCCCAGCATTTT. It encodes CASSQPGVRQPQHF.

This clonotype was observed many times. The chain combines TRBV20-1 with TRBJ2-1; 13 nucleotides align to TRBD2. CDR1 is DFQATT, CDR2 SNEGSKA, per germline (reference sequence). The CDR3 extends over 15 amino acids. Trimming at V came to 1 base and at J to 8 bases, leaving 5 bases not matched to a gene. CDR3 sequence reads: CSARVGLAGDYEQFF. The CDR3 nucleotides read TGCAGTGCTAGAGTTGGACTAGCGGGAGATTATGAGCAGTTCTTC.

V and J are TRBV27 and TRBJ1-1; D perhaps matches TRBD1 (6 bases). Germline loops: CDR1 MNHEY, CDR2 SMNVEV (reference sequence). Trimming pared 4 bases from V and 1 base from J, leaving 10 bases between. There are 14 residues in the CDR3. The CDR3 DNA sequence: TGTGCCAGCAGTTCCCCGGGACAGAACACTGAAGCTTTCTTT. It codes for CASSSPGQNTEAFF.

This clonotype was observed many times. The chain recombines TRBV6-5 with TRBJ2-7, with 8 bases lining up with TRBD2. The germline V gene has CDR1 MNHEY and CDR2 SVGAGI. V trimming: 0 bases; J trimming: 6 bases; junction bases outside the gene matches: 4. This CDR3 has 14 amino acids. Written as DNA, the CDR3 is TGTGCCAGCAGTTACTCTGGTAGCGGGACCGAGCAGTACTTC. It specifies CASSYSGSGTEQYF.